The 32 T cell receptor beta chains below were found in one sample sequenced in a study of blood T cells in healthy people across ages. Sample-barcoded 5' priming and a J-beta primer mix drove a second PCR of 7 to 11 cycles. MiXCR, applied by TCRdb to the 5' RACE reads, yields one record per CDR3 protein. The sample yields about 620,000 distinct CDR3 sequences, over 40% seen once. The material sequenced was blood. The origin of the receptors is a woman older than 75 in good health.

This sequence joins TRBV11-1 and TRBJ1-1; D possibly corresponds to TRBD1 (6 bases). Between the trimmed V and J ends, which lost 8 bases and 4 bases, there was a span of 11 bases. The V gene's germline CDR1 is SGHAT and CDR2 FQDESV (reference sequence). This CDR3 is built from 12 residues. CDR3 sequence (DNA): TGTGCCAGCCACAGGGAGGGCACTGAAGCTTTCTTT. It codes for CASHREGTEAFF.

The V and J genes are TRBV6-4 and TRBJ2-1; TRBD1 aligns across 7 bases. The germline gives CDR1 MRHNA, CDR2 SNTAGT. J gave up 0 bases and V 8 bases, and 4 bases lay outside the gene matches. This CDR3 comprises 14 residues. This CDR3 is CASCKGASYNEQFF. In DNA, the CDR3 is TGTGCCAGCTGTAAGGGGGCCTCCTACAATGAGCAGTTCTTC.

This clonotype occurred many times. The chain links TRBV10-3 to TRBJ2-1; tentatively, D is TRBD1 (6 bases). The CDR3 has 16 residues. The germline gives CDR1 ENHRY, CDR2 SYGVKD. The V end lost 0 bases, the J end lost 2 bases, and 11 bases lay between the germline ends. The CDR3 region has the DNA TGTGCCATCAGTGAGTCGATAGGGGGAACCTACAATGAGCAGTTCTTC. It translates to CAISESIGGTYNEQFF.

This chain joins TRBV20-1 and TRBJ2-7; 9 positions match TRBD1. Germline V gene sequence: CDR1 DFQATT, CDR2 SNEGSKA (reference sequence). Trimming took 5 bases from V and 5 from J; bases not matched to a gene: 7. The CDR3 consists of 13 residues. CDR3 sequence: CSADRQGGNEQYF. CDR3 nucleotide sequence: TGCAGTGCTGATAGACAGGGGGGAAACGAGCAGTACTTC.

Remarks on this clonotype: Being one base from a much bigger clone, this may be a read error. The chain couples TRBV5-1 to TRBJ2-1, with TRBD2 identical over 8 bases. Per the germline V gene, CDR1 is SGHRS and CDR2 is YFSETQ. The CDR3 loop spans 13 amino acids. The CDR3: CASGLASYNERFF. The CDR3 nucleotides are TGCGCCAGCGGACTAGCCTCCTACAATGAGCGGTTCTTC.

Only a few counts were recorded for this clonotype. At one boundary the junction diverges from the germline segment, which might be a read error. The V call is TRBV28, the J call TRBJ2-4, with D perhaps being TRBD1 or TRBD2 (5 bases each). Germline CDR1 and CDR2: MDHEN and SYDVKM. The CDR3 has 19 amino acids. CDR3 residues: CASSLSRSRENAISYEQYF. The CDR3 DNA follows: TGTGCCAGCAGTTTATCACGAAGCAGGGAGAATGCTATCTCCTACGAGCAGTACTTT.

This chain connects TRBV7-2 to TRBJ2-5, with D maybe TRBD2 (6 bases). Germline CDR1 is SGHTA and CDR2 is FQGNSA. The CDR3 consists of 12 residues. The V end lost 4 bases, the J end lost 11 bases, and 14 bases lay between the germline ends. CDR3 DNA sequence: TGTGCCAGCAGCTCTACCGGGAGTAAGCAGTACTTC. The encoded protein is CASSSTGSKQYF.

This chain uses TRBV3-1 with TRBJ2-5, with D possibly TRBD2 on 6 matching bases. Germline CDR1 reads LGHDT; CDR2 reads YNNKEL (reference sequence). The CDR3 runs to 12 residues. The V and J ends lost 4 bases and 11 bases respectively, with 14 bases between them. CDR3 residues: CASSLAAGEQYF. DNA for the CDR3: TGTGCCAGCAGCCTAGCGGCCGGAGAGCAGTACTTC.

V is TRBV7-3 and J is TRBJ2-7; D is undetermined. Trimming took 5 bases from V and 4 from J, leaving 18 bases between them. This CDR3 is 15 amino acids long. Looked up from germline, CDR1 is SGHTA and CDR2 is FQGTGA. The CDR3 coding sequence is TGTGCCAGCAGCCAATACGCCGTTGACCGTTACGAGCAGTACTTC. Amino acids: CASSQYAVDRYEQYF.

The chain has TRBV29-1 and TRBJ2-3; D might be TRBD2 (6 bases). CDR1 and CDR2 from the germline V gene are SQVTM and ANQGSEA. Deletions cut 7 bases from V and 7 bases from J, with 15 bases between. CDR3 length equals 12 residues. CDR3 bases: TGCAGCGATCTTGGGGGAGGCAATACGCAGTATTTT. Residues: CSDLGGGNTQYF.

This chain links TRBV6-5 with TRBJ1-3; no clear D gene. CDR1 is MNHEY and CDR2 is SVGAGI in the germline V gene. The CDR3 runs 13 residues. Trimming removed 8 bases at V and 0 bases at J, with 8 bases between. The CDR3 DNA follows: TGTGCCAGCTTTCGCGCCTCTGGAAACACCATATATTTT. This translates into CASFRASGNTIYF.

This clonotype was observed a handful of times. This rearrangement joins TRBV28 to TRBJ2-3, with D possibly matching TRBD2 (7 bases). Trimming removed 5 bases at V and 2 bases at J, with 20 bases between. The CDR3 runs to 17 residues. Germline CDR1 is MDHEN and CDR2 is SYDVKM. The CDR3 region is CASSPPGEGLNTDTQYF. The CDR3 DNA reads as TGTGCCAGCAGTCCGCCAGGGGAGGGTCTAAACACAGATACGCAGTATTTT.

This clonotype was seen a handful of times. This chain links TRBV7-2 with TRBJ2-2, with 9 bases fitting TRBD2. J lost 2 bases, V lost 4 bases, and 5 bases had no gene match. CDR1 is SGHTA, CDR2 FQGNSA, per germline. This CDR3 has 16 amino acids. CDR3 sequence (DNA): TGTGCCAGCAGCTCCAAGCGGGGGGAAAACACCGGGGAGCTGTTTTTT. Residues: CASSSKRGENTGELFF.

About this clonotype: This may be a read error, as it is one base from a much larger clone. V usage is TRBV5-1 and J usage is TRBJ2-7; no clear D gene. CDR1 is SGHRS and CDR2 is YFSETQ in the germline V gene. Trimming removed 4 bases at V and 7 bases at J, with 18 bases between. This CDR3 spans 14 amino acids. The DNA for the CDR3 is TGCGCCAGCAGCCCTTCCTCCCTTAGCCATGAGCAGTACTTC. Amino acids: CASSPSSLSHEQYF.

The rearrangement links TRBV28 to TRBJ2-4; 9 nucleotides match TRBD1. J lost 0 bases, V lost 4 bases, and 7 bases had no gene match. From germline, CDR1 is MDHEN and CDR2 SYDVKM. The CDR3 is made up of 17 amino acids. CDR3 bases: TGTGCCAGCAGTTCACAGGGGGCCGGCCTAGCCAAAAACATTCAGTACTTC. This gives the protein CASSSQGAGLAKNIQYF.

The V call is TRBV4-2, the J call TRBJ1-4; 9 nucleotides match TRBD1. V gave up 4 bases and J gave up 6 bases; unmatched junction bases: 9. Germline lookup yields CDR1 LGHNA and CDR2 YNFKEQ. The CDR3 has 16 amino acids. The CDR3 nucleotides are TGTGCCAGCAGCCCAACACAGACAGGGGGTTATGAAAAACTGTTTTTT. The encoded protein is CASSPTQTGGYEKLFF.

The J gene is TRBJ2-5, the V gene TRBV2, with 9 bases identical to TRBD1. The DNA end favors TRBJ2-7, so the J call may be wrong. The CDR3 contains 13 residues. Germline CDR1 SNHLY, CDR2 FYNNEI. The CDR3 nucleotides read TGTGCCAGCAGGAGGACAGGGGCGAACGAGCAGTACTTC. Protein product: CASRRTGANEQYF.

V is TRBV6-2 or TRBV6-3 and J is TRBJ2-7; D uncertain. CDR3 length: 14 amino acids. The germline gives CDR1 MNHEY, CDR2 SVGEGT. Trimming took 8 bases from V and 0 from J, leaving 14 bases between them. CDR3 region: CASGPAFFSYEQYF. The DNA of the CDR3 is TGTGCCAGCGGGCCCGCTTTCTTCTCCTACGAGCAGTACTTC.

About this clonotype itself: A much larger clone lies one base from this, so it may be a read error. J is TRBJ2-5 and V is TRBV10-3; D is possibly TRBD1 or TRBD2 (5 bases each). The V gene lost 3 bases and the J gene lost 11 bases, with 10 bases spanning the gap. CDR3 length equals 11 residues. CDR1 ENHRY and CDR2 SYGVKD come from the germline V gene. CDR3 bases: TGTGCCATCAGTGAATTCAGGGAGCAGTACTTC. Residues: CAISEFREQYF.

The chain combines TRBV6-6 with TRBJ1-5; D remains ambiguous. Germline V gene sequence: CDR1 MNHNY, CDR2 SVGAGI (reference sequence). Between the trimmed V and J ends, which lost 5 bases and 6 bases, there was a span of 11 bases. The CDR3 totals 13 residues. CDR3 coding DNA: TGTGCCAGCAGTGCCAAGATTGGTCAGCCCCAGCATTTT. Amino acid sequence: CASSAKIGQPQHF.

The CDR3 reads CASSWGRNYGYTF. In DNA form, the CDR3 reads TGTGCCAGCAGCTGGGGCAGGAACTATGGCTACACCTTC. This chain uses TRBV11-1 with TRBJ1-2; maybe TRBD1 (5 bases). V shed 4 bases and J shed 2 bases, with 8 bases lying between them. CDR3 length: 13 residues. Germline-derived CDR1 and CDR2 are SGHAT and FQDESV (reference sequence).

The CDR3 DNA follows: TGTGCCACCAGCACCCCACAGGGGGCAGACACCATATATTTT. It codes for CATSTPQGADTIYF. The gene calls are TRBV28 and TRBJ1-3, with TRBD1 matching over 9 bases. The CDR3 has 14 residues. In germline, CDR1 is MDHEN, CDR2 SYDVKM. Germline trimming cut 10 bases from V and 8 bases from J; bases unmatched to any gene: 12.

This rearrangement joins TRBV7-2 to TRBJ2-1; no definite D call. V was shortened by 5 bases and J by 4 bases, with 9 bases between the two germline ends. CDR1 SGHTA and CDR2 FQGNSA come from the germline V gene. This CDR3 contains 13 residues. The CDR3 sequence is CASSDGLYNEQFF. Written as DNA, the CDR3 is TGTGCCAGCAGCGACGGGTTATACAATGAGCAGTTCTTC.

With respect to this clonotype: A much larger clone differs by one base, so this may be a read error. The genes are TRBV28 and TRBJ2-4; weak D call: TRBD2 (7 bases). The germline gives CDR1 MDHEN, CDR2 SYDVKM. The CDR3 is made up of 13 amino acids. Trimming shortened V by 6 bases and J by 9 bases, and 15 bases separated the two germline ends. Here the CDR3 reads CASSWGGSSIQYF. The CDR3 DNA sequence: TGTGCCAGCAGCTGGGGGGGCTCGAGCATTCAGTACTTC.

This clonotype was seen once. The gene calls are TRBV25-1 and TRBJ1-2; D might be TRBD1 (5 bases). This CDR3 is built from 16 residues. Germline CDR1 and CDR2: MGHDK and SYGVNS. V lost 4 bases and J 2 bases, leaving 17 bases between the germline ends. DNA of the CDR3: TGTGCCAGCAGTGGATCGGGTCATGGGGGAAACTATGGCTACACCTTC. The encoded protein is CASSGSGHGGNYGYTF.

The rearrangement links TRBV28 to TRBJ2-7; 10 positions match TRBD2. J was trimmed by 0 bases and V by 10 bases; bases with no gene match: 6. Germline loops: CDR1 MDHEN, CDR2 SYDVKM. The length of the CDR3 is 14 residues. The CDR3 DNA sequence: TGTGCCAACACGGGACTAGCGACCTCCTACGAGCAGTACTTC. It is translated as CANTGLATSYEQYF. The full variable domain, rest sourced from reference TRBV28 and TRBJ2-7, is DVKVTQSSRYLVKRTGEKVFLECVQDMDHENMFWYRQDPGLGLRLIYFSYDVKMKEKGDIPEGYSVSREKKERFSLILESASTNQTSMYLCANTGLATSYEQYFGPGTRLTVT.

This clonotype was seen many times. The V and J genes are TRBV29-1 and TRBJ2-1; the match to TRBD2 covers 11 bases. V lost 5 bases to trimming and J lost 6 bases; unmatched junction nucleotides: 6. This CDR3 is built from 14 residues. Germline CDR1 reads SQVTM; CDR2 reads ANQGSEA. Here the CDR3 DNA reads TGCAGCGTTCCTACTAGCGGGAGAGGCAATGAGCAGTTCTTC. Residues: CSVPTSGRGNEQFF.

The chain carries TRBV29-1 and TRBJ2-3, with a possible D match to TRBD2 (7 bases). The V end lost 3 bases, the J end lost 5 bases, and 21 bases lay between the germline ends. The CDR3 length is 16 residues. The germline V gene has CDR1 SQVTM and CDR2 ANQGSEA. The CDR3 loop is CSVESNLWGGGDTQYF. CDR3 DNA sequence: TGCAGCGTTGAGAGTAACCTGTGGGGGGGCGGAGATACGCAGTATTTT.

The chain uses TRBV7-2 and TRBJ2-1; D remains unclear. This CDR3 is built from 13 residues. V shed 1 base and J shed 6 bases, with 7 bases lying between them. The germline V gene has CDR1 SGHTA and CDR2 FQGNSA. This CDR3 reads CASSLVVANEQFF. The CDR3 DNA reads as TGTGCCAGCAGCTTAGTGGTGGCCAATGAGCAGTTCTTC.

V gene TRBV6-1 combines with J gene TRBJ1-4, with TRBD1 as a possible D gene (6 bases). Germline assignment: CDR1 MNHNS and CDR2 SASEGT. The CDR3 spans 14 residues. Trimming left V 1 base short and J 10 bases short, with 13 bases between. CDR3 nucleotides: TGTGCCAGCAGTGAAGAGGCAGGGGTAGGAAAACTGTTTTTT. This encodes CASSEEAGVGKLFF.

In regard to this clonotype: A much larger clone lies one base from this, so it may be a read error. DNA for the CDR3: TGTGCCAGCAGTTTATTGGGACAGGCACTCCAAGAGACCCAGTACTTC. It specifies CASSLLGQALQETQYF. The rearrangement joins TRBV28 to TRBJ2-5; 8 bases map to TRBD1. Losses at the gene ends were 1 base for V and 1 base for J; bases not matched to a gene: 5. The V gene's germline CDR1 is MDHEN and CDR2 SYDVKM. The CDR3 sequence is 16 residues long.

The chain combines TRBV14 with TRBJ2-5; 14 bases line up with TRBD2. The CDR3 loop spans 20 amino acids. Germline-derived CDR1 and CDR2 are SGHDN and FVKESK. The V gene end was trimmed by 4 bases and the J gene end by 5 bases; junction bases not matched to a gene: 18. In nucleotides, the CDR3 is TGTGCCAGCAGCCGTTCTCATCCCGGGACTAGCGGGAGACGTGGTGAGACCCAGTACTTC. It codes for CASSRSHPGTSGRRGETQYF. The full variable domain, its missing parts supplied by reference TRBV14 and TRBJ2-5, is EAGVTQFPSHSVIEKGQTVTLRCDPISGHDNLYWYRRVMGKEIKFLLHFVKESKQDESGMPNNRFLAERTGGTYSTLKVQPAELEDSGVYFCASSRSHPGTSGRRGETQYFGPGTRLLVL.